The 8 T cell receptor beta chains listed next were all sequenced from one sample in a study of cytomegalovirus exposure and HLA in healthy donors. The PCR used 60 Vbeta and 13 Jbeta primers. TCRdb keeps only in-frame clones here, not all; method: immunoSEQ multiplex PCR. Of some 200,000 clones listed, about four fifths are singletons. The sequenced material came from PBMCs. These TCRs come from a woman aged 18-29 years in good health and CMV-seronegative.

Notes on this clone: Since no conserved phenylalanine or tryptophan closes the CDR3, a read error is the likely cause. Written as DNA, the CDR3 is TGTGCCAGCAGCCCAGACAGGGGGAATCAGCCCCAGCATCTT. Translating it yields CASSPDRGNQPQHL. This chain uses TRBV11-2 with TRBJ1-5, with 9 bases lining up with TRBD1. V dropped 5 bases and J dropped 4; count of bases not matched to a gene: 3. The length of the CDR3 is 14 residues. Germline assignment: CDR1 SGHAT and CDR2 FQNNGV.

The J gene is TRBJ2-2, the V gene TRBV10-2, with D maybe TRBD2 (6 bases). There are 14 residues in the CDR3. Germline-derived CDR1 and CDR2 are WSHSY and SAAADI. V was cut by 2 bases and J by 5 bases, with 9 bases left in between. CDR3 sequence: CASSEAGTTGELFF. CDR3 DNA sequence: TGCGCCAGCAGTGAGGCGGGAACGACCGGGGAGCTGTTTTTT.

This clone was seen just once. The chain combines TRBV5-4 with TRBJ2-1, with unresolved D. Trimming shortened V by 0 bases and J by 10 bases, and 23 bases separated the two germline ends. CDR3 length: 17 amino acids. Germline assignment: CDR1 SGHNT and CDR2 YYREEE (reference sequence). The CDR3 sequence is CASSLAGAVQRNREQFF. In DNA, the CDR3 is TGTGCCAGCAGCTTGGCCGGCGCAGTACAGAGAAATCGGGAGCAGTTCTTC.

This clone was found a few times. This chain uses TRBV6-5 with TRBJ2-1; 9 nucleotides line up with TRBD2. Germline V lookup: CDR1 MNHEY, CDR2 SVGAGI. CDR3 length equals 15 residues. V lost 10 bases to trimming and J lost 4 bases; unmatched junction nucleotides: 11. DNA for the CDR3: TGTGCCACCGTTTCGCTAGCGGGAACTTACAATGAGCAGTTCTTC. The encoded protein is CATVSLAGTYNEQFF.

The DNA for the CDR3 is TGTGCCAGCAGTTATGGTCAGGGGAACAATGAGCAGTTCTTC. It specifies CASSYGQGNNEQFF. The chain recombines TRBV6-6 with TRBJ2-1; D might be TRBD1 (6 bases). The CDR3 has 14 amino acids. Germline-derived CDR1 and CDR2 are MNHNY and SVGAGI (reference sequence). V lost 3 bases and J lost 5, with 11 bases in between.

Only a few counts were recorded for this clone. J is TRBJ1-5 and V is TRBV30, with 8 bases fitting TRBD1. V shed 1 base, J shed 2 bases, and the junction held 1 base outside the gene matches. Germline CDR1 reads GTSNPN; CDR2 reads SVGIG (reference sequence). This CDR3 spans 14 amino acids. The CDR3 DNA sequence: TGTGCCTGGAGTGGGGGACAGGGCAATCAGCCCCAGCATTTT. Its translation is CAWSGGQGNQPQHF.

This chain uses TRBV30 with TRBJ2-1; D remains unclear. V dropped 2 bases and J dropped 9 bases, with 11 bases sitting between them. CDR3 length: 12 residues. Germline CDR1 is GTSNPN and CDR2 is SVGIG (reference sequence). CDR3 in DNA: TGTGCCTGGAGTAGAGATGTTGGTGAGCAGTTCTTC. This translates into CAWSRDVGEQFF.

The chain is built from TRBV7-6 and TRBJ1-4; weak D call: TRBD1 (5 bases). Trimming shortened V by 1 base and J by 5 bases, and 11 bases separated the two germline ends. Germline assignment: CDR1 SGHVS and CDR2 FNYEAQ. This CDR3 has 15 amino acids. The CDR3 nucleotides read TGTGCCAGCAGCTTAGGGTCCAGGGAAAATGAAAAACTGTTTTTT. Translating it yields CASSLGSRENEKLFF. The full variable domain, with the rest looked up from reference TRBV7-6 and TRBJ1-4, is GAGVSQSPRYKVTKRGQDVALRCDPISGHVSLYWYRQALGQGPEFLTYFNYEAQQDKSGLPNDRFSAERPEGSISTLTIQRTEQRDSAMYRCASSLGSRENEKLFFGSGTQLSVL.